A selection of T cell receptor beta chains follows, all from one sample in a study of blood T cell repertoires in COVID-19. The method was immunoSEQ multiplex PCR; TCRdb's version includes in-frame clones alone and lacks a portion of them. The data hold some 140,000 clones, with roughly 79% observed a single time. Sequencing was carried out using peripheral blood. The receptors originated from a human donor in a cohort sampled during active COVID-19. Both conserved end residues are trimmed from each CDR3. Each record gives: CDR3 length, V gene, J gene, CDR3 protein.

13,TRBV10-3,TRBJ2-1,AISRPSGGPYEQF
11,TRBV12-3/TRBV12-4,TRBJ1-2,ASRYNQGNGYT
12,TRBV29-1,TRBJ2-7,SVAFNRGGYEQY
12,TRBV7-8,TRBJ2-7,ASSFMDRVHEQY
13,TRBV6-5,TRBJ2-2,AISHPGKNTGELF
13,TRBV5-6,TRBJ2-7,ASSSAGTGAYEQY
12,TRBV4-1,TRBJ1-2,ASSQDQGPYGYT
15,TRBV29-1,TRBJ1-1,SVGKKRGRSLDTEAF
14,TRBV3-1/TRBV3-2,TRBJ2-1,ASSQGLAGGDNEQF
11,TRBV20-1,TRBJ2-7,SASSGGAYEQY
14,TRBV6-6,TRBJ1-2,ASSWAIDRANYGYT
16,TRBV27,TRBJ2-4,ASSSFQRQALAKNIQY
14,TRBV5-4,TRBJ2-2,ASSLRLAWNTGELF
12,TRBV28,TRBJ1-2,ASRPPGQNYGYT
11,TRBV7-8,TRBJ2-5,ASSLRRRETQY
12,TRBV13,TRBJ2-7,ASSLGGTPNYAY
10,TRBV12-3/TRBV12-4,TRBJ1-2,ASSLGGPGYT
12,TRBV28,TRBJ1-4,ASDQGVAREKLF
16,TRBV7-9,TRBJ2-1,ASSPTLIAAGTHNEQF
13,TRBV4-1,TRBJ1-5,ASSPGQGAMQPQH
12,TRBV4-1,TRBJ2-3,ASSQERETDTQY
13,TRBV4-1,TRBJ2-7,ASSVRLGSGDEQY
12,TRBV2,TRBJ2-1,ASSDGAGGNEQF
10,TRBV29-1,TRBJ1-4,SVEDSGEKLF
13,TRBV9,TRBJ1-1,ASSPGEGQNTEAF
13,TRBV5-5,TRBJ1-4,ASSPLGGENEKLF
14,TRBV19,TRBJ2-5,ASSIEGTGQEETQY
13,TRBV4-1,TRBJ1-2,ASSFPMSGAYGYT
13,TRBV7-2,TRBJ1-4,ASSSNGQPNEKLF
13,TRBV2,TRBJ2-1,ASRAAGGAGNEQF
12,TRBV6-5,TRBJ1-2,ASSYRVRDYGYT
12,TRBV5-6,TRBJ2-7,ASSFSRVGIEQY
15,TRBV18,TRBJ1-1,ASSYRTPGYVNTEAF
16,TRBV9,TRBJ2-2,ASSLNLRGASSTGELF
9,TRBV30,TRBJ2-3,AWRDSYTQY
9,TRBV5-1,TRBJ2-1,ASGGDNEQF
10,TRBV10-1,TRBJ1-6,ASSDRPSPLH
16,TRBV9,TRBJ1-2,ASSAGGQTGDSRYGYT
15,TRBV19,TRBJ2-2,ASRPYRDLGRVGELF
14,TRBV4-1,TRBJ1-3,ASSHRRGSSGNTIY
14,TRBV7-9,TRBJ2-3,ASSLGGTGGTDTQY
11,TRBV6-5,TRBJ1-2,ASSSRTGEGYT
15,TRBV18,TRBJ2-7,ASSRTGTGFSSYEQY
13,TRBV7-8,TRBJ2-7,ASSSAGTGSNEQY
10,TRBV12-3/TRBV12-4,TRBJ2-3,ASSPFPDTQY
12,TRBV9,TRBJ1-3,ASSVGSSGNTIY
12,TRBV15,TRBJ2-2,ATSRDVGGGELF
11,TRBV7-2,TRBJ2-7,ASSPQGKYEQY
14,TRBV9,TRBJ1-6,ASSYRGNPYNSPLH
13,TRBV7-6,TRBJ2-3,ASSLARVSTDTQY
12,TRBV7-8,TRBJ2-7,ASSWTDRGIEQY
15,TRBV2,TRBJ2-3,ASRKLSGGAGTDTQY
13,TRBV7-9,TRBJ2-7,ASSFYQGAGFEQY
14,TRBV18,TRBJ1-4,ASSPGQGRANEKLF
13,TRBV2,TRBJ2-1,ASKVELAGDNEQF
11,TRBV12-3/TRBV12-4,TRBJ1-2,ASSLLTDYGYT